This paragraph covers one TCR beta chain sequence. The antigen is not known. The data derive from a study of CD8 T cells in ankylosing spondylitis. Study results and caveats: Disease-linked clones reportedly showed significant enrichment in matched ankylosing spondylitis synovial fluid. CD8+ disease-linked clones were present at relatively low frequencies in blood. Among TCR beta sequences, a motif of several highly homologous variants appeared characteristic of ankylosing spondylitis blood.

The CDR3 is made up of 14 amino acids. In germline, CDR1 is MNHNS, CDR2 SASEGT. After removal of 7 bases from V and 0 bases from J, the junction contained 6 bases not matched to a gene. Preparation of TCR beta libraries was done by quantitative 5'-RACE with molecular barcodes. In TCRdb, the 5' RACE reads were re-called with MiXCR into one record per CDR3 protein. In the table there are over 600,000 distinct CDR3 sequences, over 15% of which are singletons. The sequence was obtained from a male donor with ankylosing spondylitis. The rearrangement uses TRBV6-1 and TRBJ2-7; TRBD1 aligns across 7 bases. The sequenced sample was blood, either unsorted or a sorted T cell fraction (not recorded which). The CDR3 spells CASKQQGNSYEQYF. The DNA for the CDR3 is TGTGCCAGCAAGCAACAGGGGAACTCCTACGAGCAGTACTTC.